This entry features one T cell receptor (beta chain) sequence. Trimming removed 8 bases at V and 5 bases at J, with 18 bases between. The CDR3 has 14 residues. CDR1 MNHNY and CDR2 SVGAGI come from the germline V gene (reference sequence). The assay was immunoSEQ multiplex PCR, and TCRdb's table has in-frame clones only and misses some. The repertoire has 170,000 or so clones, approximately 95% of them found once; the top ten carry more than 1.1%. These data belong to a study of control samples from healthy donors and cancer patients. The chain is built from TRBV6-6 and TRBJ2-5; the D gene is possibly TRBD2 (6 bases). Material for sequencing was blood. The clonotype originates from a young man in good health. This CDR3 is CASVRDGGAETQYF. Written as DNA, the CDR3 is TGTGCCAGCGTCAGAGATGGAGGGGCCGAGACCCAGTACTTC.